This entry lists 13 T cell receptor beta chains sequenced from one sample in a study of blood T cell repertoires in COVID-19. Libraries were prepared by immunoSEQ multiplex PCR; TCRdb keeps only in-frame clonotypes and omits some of them. The data hold fewer than 250,000 clones, with around four fifths observed a single time. The specimen sequenced was peripheral blood. The receptors stem from a human donor in a cohort sampled during active COVID-19.

The chain uses TRBV20-1 and TRBJ2-1, with D perhaps matching TRBD2 (5 bases). With 5 bases removed from V and 10 bases from J, the gap between germline ends came to 12 bases. Germline-derived CDR1 and CDR2 are DFQATT and SNEGSKA (reference sequence). The CDR3 length is 11 residues. For the CDR3, the DNA is TGCAGTGCTCGACTAAGCTTGGAGCAGTTCTTC. Its protein is CSARLSLEQFF.

The chain uses TRBV6-2 or TRBV6-3 and TRBJ2-7; 7 bases line up with TRBD1. Germline trimming cut 2 bases from V and 4 bases from J; bases unmatched to any gene: 11. This CDR3 contains 16 residues. Germline V gene lookup returns CDR1 MNHEY and CDR2 SVGEGT. The CDR3 sequence: CASSYQGGTLRYEQYV. DNA of the CDR3: TGTGCCAGCAGTTACCAAGGGGGCACCTTAAGGTACGAGCAGTACGTC.

In this sample, this clone turned up once. The V gene is TRBV5-1, the J gene TRBJ2-1; weak D call: TRBD2 (5 bases). The CDR3 consists of 14 residues. Germline loops: CDR1 SGHRS, CDR2 YFSETQ. The V end lost 3 bases, the J end lost 7 bases, and 14 bases lay between the germline ends. The CDR3 DNA reads TGCGCCAGCAGCTCCGACTACCTTAGGAATGAGCAGTTCTTC. Translated, it gives CASSSDYLRNEQFF. The variable domain in full, with the rest retrieved from reference TRBV5-1 and TRBJ2-1, is KAGVTQTPRYLIKTRGQQVTLSCSPISGHRSVSWYQQTPGQGLQFLFEYFSETQRNKGNFPGRFSGRQFSNSRSEMNVSTLELGDSALYLCASSSDYLRNEQFFGPGTRLTVL.

This clone was picked up one time. The chain uses TRBV11-3 and TRBJ2-2; 9 bases are a match to TRBD2. The V and J ends lost 1 base and 4 bases, in that order; junction bases with no gene match: 4. The CDR3 has 16 residues. Germline V gene data show CDR1 as SGHNT and CDR2 as YENEEA. The CDR3 nucleotides read TGTGCCAGCAGCTTAGGGGGTAGCGGGAGCACCGGGGAGCTGTTTTTT. This translates into CASSLGGSGSTGELFF.

The V and J genes are TRBV2 and TRBJ2-7; a possible D gene is TRBD2 (6 bases). From germline, CDR1 is SNHLY and CDR2 FYNNEI. This CDR3 region has 13 residues. V dropped 7 bases and J dropped 6 bases, with 16 bases sitting between them. Here the CDR3 reads CASTSDLGGEQYV. As DNA, the CDR3 is TGTGCCAGCACTTCTGATCTGGGGGGCGAGCAGTACGTC.

The CDR3 is CASSPTSSTDTQYF. In DNA, the CDR3 is TGTGCCAGCAGCCCTACGTCTAGCACAGATACGCAGTATTTT. V and J are TRBV9 and TRBJ2-3; D is ambiguous. Trimming stripped 4 bases from V and 0 bases from J, with 9 bases between. Germline CDR1 reads SGDLS; CDR2 reads YYNGEE. The CDR3 extends over 14 amino acids.

This chain uses TRBV24-1 with TRBJ2-3, with 10 bases lining up with TRBD1. V was clipped by 3 bases and J by 7 bases; unmatched bases: 6. The CDR3 runs to 15 residues. Germline loops: CDR1 KGHDR, CDR2 SFDVKD. CDR3 sequence reads: CATSDGDRGRYTQYF. The CDR3 region has the DNA TGTGCCACCAGTGATGGGGACAGGGGAAGGTATACGCAGTATTTT.

The V and J genes are TRBV29-1 and TRBJ1-2; D is undetermined. Trimming took 3 bases from V and 4 from J, leaving 6 bases between them. The CDR3 has 11 residues. The germline CDR1 and CDR2 sequences are SQVTM and ANQGSEA. The CDR3 loop reads CSVDEGYGYTF. The CDR3, as DNA: TGCAGCGTTGATGAGGGCTATGGCTACACCTTC. Filled out from reference TRBV29-1 and TRBJ1-2, the complete variable domain reads SAVISQKPSRDICQRGTSLTIQCQVDSQVTMMFWYRQQPGQSLTLIATANQGSEATYESGFVIDKFPISRPNLTFSTLTVSNMSPEDSSIYLCSVDEGYGYTFGSGTRLTVV.

The V call is TRBV10-3, the J call TRBJ1-1; possible D gene TRBD1, 6 bases. Germline CDR1 and CDR2: ENHRY and SYGVKD. The CDR3 totals 19 residues. Trimming stripped 0 bases from V and 10 bases from J, with 30 bases between. This CDR3 is CAISESGGGRGATHRAAFF. The CDR3 nucleotides are TGTGCCATCAGTGAGTCGGGTGGGGGCCGTGGGGCGACGCACCGGGCAGCTTTCTTT.

This clone has only a few counts. The chain uses TRBV2 and TRBJ1-2, with D maybe TRBD1 (6 bases). This CDR3 contains 13 residues. Trimming took off 3 bases at V and 7 bases at J, with 12 bases between the two ends. Germline V gives CDR1 SNHLY, CDR2 FYNNEI. CDR3 sequence (DNA): TGTGCCAGCAGTGAGCGGGGGCTGGGTGGCTACACCTTC. Protein product: CASSERGLGGYTF.

For the CDR3, the DNA is TGCGCCAGCAGCCCGGGGGGTGGGCACAATGAGCAGTTCTTC. Translation gives CASSPGGGHNEQFF. This rearrangement joins TRBV5-1 to TRBJ2-1; 7 bases align to TRBD2. Per germline, CDR1 SGHRS and CDR2 YFSETQ. The CDR3 loop spans 14 amino acids. Trimming cost V 4 bases and J 5 bases; bases outside gene matches: 6. The entire variable domain, with the rest obtained from reference TRBV5-1 and TRBJ2-1, is as follows: KAGVTQTPRYLIKTRGQQVTLSCSPISGHRSVSWYQQTPGQGLQFLFEYFSETQRNKGNFPGRFSGRQFSNSRSEMNVSTLELGDSALYLCASSPGGGHNEQFFGPGTRLTVL.

This chain links TRBV4-1 with TRBJ2-5; 12 positions agree with TRBD2. CDR3 size: 19 residues. Germline-derived CDR1 and CDR2 are MGHRA and YSYEKL. Unmatched junction bases numbered 15, after V lost 0 bases and J lost 7 bases. The CDR3 protein is CASSQDWASGGGTEGTQYF. CDR3 in DNA: TGCGCCAGCAGCCAAGATTGGGCTAGCGGGGGGGGGACTGAGGGGACCCAGTACTTC.

V is TRBV6-2 or TRBV6-3 and J is TRBJ2-1, with TRBD1 as a possible D gene (6 bases). Trimming took 2 bases from V and 6 from J, leaving 14 bases between them. This CDR3 comprises 15 residues. Germline-derived CDR1 and CDR2 are MNHEY and SVGEGT. This CDR3 is CASSYRQGIGNEQFF. The CDR3 DNA is TGTGCCAGCAGTTACCGCCAGGGGATAGGCAATGAGCAGTTCTTC.